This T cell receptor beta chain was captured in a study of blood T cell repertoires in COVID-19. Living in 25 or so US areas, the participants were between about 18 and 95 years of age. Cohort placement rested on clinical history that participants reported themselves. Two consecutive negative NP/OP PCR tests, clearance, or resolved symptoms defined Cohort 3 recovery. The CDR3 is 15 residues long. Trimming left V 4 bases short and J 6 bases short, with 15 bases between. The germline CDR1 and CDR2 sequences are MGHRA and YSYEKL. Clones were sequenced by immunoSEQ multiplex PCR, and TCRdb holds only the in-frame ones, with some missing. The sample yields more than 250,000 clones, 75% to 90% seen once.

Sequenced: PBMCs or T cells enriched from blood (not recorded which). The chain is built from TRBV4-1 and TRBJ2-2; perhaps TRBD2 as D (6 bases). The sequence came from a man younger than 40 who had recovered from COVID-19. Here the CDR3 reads CASSRGQREAGELFF. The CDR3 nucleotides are TGCGCCAGCAGCCGGGGCCAGAGGGAGGCCGGGGAGCTGTTTTTT.